In its sample, the clone carrying this TCR beta chain was seen a few times. Its antigen is as yet unknown. The CDR3 covers 16 residues. CDR1 is LNHNV and CDR2 is YYDKDF in the germline V gene (reference sequence). V gave up 2 bases and J gave up 2 bases; unmatched junction bases: 5. These data originate in a study of T-cell reconstitution after alpha-beta-depleted transplantation in children. The study, taken as a whole, reports: Surviving thymic progenitors and recipient T cells were the source of high TCRbeta diversity at day 60 in some patients. About two months after transplant, alpha-beta T cells reportedly came from several hundred expanded graft clones. At one year after transplant, newly produced T cells mostly accounted for T-cell counts and diversity.

Library preparation (for TCRbeta) was performed with unique molecular identifiers. MiXCR was run by TCRdb on the PCR reads, yielding one entry per CDR3 protein. The sample includes fewer than 700,000 distinct CDR3 sequences, 13% seen only once; the top ten take over 2%. The TCR was taken from a male patient younger than 18 who had a stem cell transplant for acute myeloid leukemia, so the T cells may come from the graft donor. The chain is built from TRBV15 and TRBJ2-2; 7 positions agree with TRBD1. Sequencing used PBMCs, mostly from graft donor cells, obtained 360 days after TCRalphabeta/CD19-depleted stem cell transplant. CDR3 protein: CATSRPTGANTGELFF. In DNA, the CDR3 is TGTGCCACCAGCAGACCAACAGGGGCCAACACCGGGGAGCTGTTTTTT.